This T cell receptor beta chain was identified during a study of T cells in Graves' hyperthyroidism and ophthalmopathy. Study results and caveats: Ophthalmopathy prediction by the model preceded onset by a median roughly 6 months.

In its sample, this clonotype was seen once. The antigen remains undetermined. Authors of the study amplified TCR beta CDR3 regions from RNA transcripts. First-round RT-PCR of the TCR CDR3 relied on the HTBI primer set. TCRdb recomputed calls from the multiplex PCR reads with MiXCR, one row per CDR3 protein. This sample carries around 440,000 distinct CDR3 sequences, approximately 14% of them seen once, and the ten largest clones take roughly 7.4%. Clinicians diagnosed patients from clinical symptoms, serum thyroxine and TRAb, thyroid ultrasound and orbital computed tomography. V lost 8 bases to trimming and J lost 2 bases; unmatched junction nucleotides: 5. From germline, CDR1 is MNHEY and CDR2 SMNVEV (reference sequence). CDR3 size: 14 residues.

The sequence was obtained from a young woman with Graves' hyperthyroidism. The source material was blood. The J gene is TRBJ2-2, the V gene TRBV27; TRBD1 matches 7 bases. DNA of the CDR3: TGTGCCAGCCAAAGAGGGGGCAACACCGGGGAGCTGTTTTTT. It translates to CASQRGGNTGELFF.